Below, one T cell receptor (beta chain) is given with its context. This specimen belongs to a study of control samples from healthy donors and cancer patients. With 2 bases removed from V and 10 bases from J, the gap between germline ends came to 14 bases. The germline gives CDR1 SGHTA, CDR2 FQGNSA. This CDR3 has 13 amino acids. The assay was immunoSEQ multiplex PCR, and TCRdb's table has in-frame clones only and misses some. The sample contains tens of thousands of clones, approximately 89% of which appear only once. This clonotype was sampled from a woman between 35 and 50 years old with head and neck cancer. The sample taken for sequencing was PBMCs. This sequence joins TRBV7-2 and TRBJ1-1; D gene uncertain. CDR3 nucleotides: TGTGCCAGCAGCTTACTACCCGGGGATGTAGCTTTCTTT. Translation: CASSLLPGDVAFF.